The subject of this entry is one T cell receptor (beta chain). No antigen is known for it. This specimen belongs to a study of OX40 agonist ivuxolimab in advanced cancers. For the study at large: Three patients had partial responses: one hepatocellular carcinoma, two cutaneous melanoma.

Study-level points and caveats: Expanded clones were, on average, more numerous in CD8+ T cells than in CD4+.

The germline V gene encodes CDR1 KGHSH and CDR2 LQKENI. The CDR3 has 15 amino acids. The V gene lost 2 bases and the J gene lost 5 bases, with 13 bases spanning the gap. Sequencing was performed with immunoSEQ multiplex PCR; in TCRdb, only in-frame clones are kept and a portion is missing. The sample contains more than 30,000 clones, roughly 90% of which appear only once. This specimen consisted of CD4+ or CD8+ T cells sorted from blood, obtained in a trial of the OX40 agonist ivuxolimab. This sequence was found in an adult with an advanced solid tumor such as melanoma, head and neck, liver or kidney cancer. The chain is built from TRBV18 and TRBJ1-5; unclear D gene. CDR3 sequence reads: CASSPSSSGDQPQHF. CDR3 in DNA: TGTGCCAGCTCACCAAGTTCCAGTGGGGATCAGCCCCAGCATTTT. The full variable domain, completed using reference TRBV18 and TRBJ1-5, is NAGVMQNPRHLVRRRGQEARLRCSPMKGHSHVYWYRQLPEEGLKFMVYLQKENIIDESGMPKERFSAEFPKEGPSILRIQQVVRGDSAAYFCASSPSSSGDQPQHFGDGTRLSIL.